This entry concerns a single T cell receptor beta chain. This entry comes from a study of blood T cell repertoires in COVID-19. In the authors' methods: Using reference gene primer amplification, nucleated cell counts were estimated. Sequencing used immunoSEQ multiplex PCR; TCRdb keeps in-frame clones, though not all of them. That table gives V, J and clone size, and the DNA gave D and trimming. This sample has about 440,000 clones; around nine tenths occur once, and the top ten carry almost 2%. Everyone who took part was roughly 18 to 89 years old, and they came from fewer than 25 US areas. Participant-reported clinical history was the basis for cohort assignment. Losses at the gene ends were 2 bases for V and 2 bases for J; bases not matched to a gene: 6. This CDR3 has 16 amino acids. Germline V gives CDR1 SGHDN, CDR2 FVKESK.

This rearrangement joins TRBV14 to TRBJ2-3; 8 bases agree with TRBD2. Sample: PBMCs or T cells enriched from blood (not recorded which). The sequence was collected from a young woman with acute COVID-19. The CDR3 here is CASSQQAGADTDTQYF. CDR3 nucleotides: TGTGCCAGCAGCCAACAAGCGGGGGCGGACACAGATACGCAGTATTTT.